Shown below are 8 T cell receptor beta chains from a single sample sequenced in a study of T cells in narcolepsy. Clones were read by immunoSEQ multiplex PCR, and TCRdb kept only the in-frame ones, dropping some. The sample yields more than 20,000 clones, about 90% seen once. The sample comprised CD45RA- memory CD4+ T cells from PBMCs. The receptors shown here come from a human donor with narcolepsy.

Remarks on this clone: The junction departs from the called germline gene at one end, perhaps through a read error. The V and J genes are TRBV7-9 and TRBJ2-7; D might be TRBD1 (6 bases). This CDR3 contains 11 residues. In germline, CDR1 is SEHNR, CDR2 FQNEAQ (reference sequence). As DNA, the CDR3 is TGTGCCAGCAGCCTTATCCGGGACACCGTCTTC. It translates to CASSLIRDTVF.

The rearrangement links TRBV7-2 to TRBJ1-5; D not certain. The CDR3 is 15 residues long. Deletions cut 2 bases from V and 7 bases from J, with 15 bases between. Germline V gene sequence: CDR1 SGHTA, CDR2 FQGNSA. The CDR3, as DNA: TGTGCCAGCAGCTTAAGAGGGAGGGATAGACAGCCCCAGCATTTT. As protein: CASSLRGRDRQPQHF.

The V call is TRBV7-2, the J call TRBJ2-5, with D perhaps matching TRBD1 (6 bases). Germline V gives CDR1 SGHTA, CDR2 FQGNSA. V lost 3 bases and J 4 bases, leaving 12 bases between the germline ends. The CDR3 runs 14 residues. CDR3 sequence: CASSFQGSGETQYF. The DNA for the CDR3 is TGTGCCAGCAGCTTTCAGGGGAGTGGAGAGACCCAGTACTTC.

CDR3 DNA: TGTGCCAGCAGTTCCCCAAAACCGGGACAGCGATTTGGCGAGCAGTACTTC. Protein sequence: CASSSPKPGQRFGEQYF. V is TRBV28 and J is TRBJ2-7; 7 bases match TRBD1. Losses at the gene ends were 4 bases for V and 6 bases for J; bases not matched to a gene: 18. The germline V gene encodes CDR1 MDHEN and CDR2 SYDVKM. The CDR3 has 17 residues.

V and J are TRBV4-3 and TRBJ1-1; a weak D match, TRBD1 (5 bases). This CDR3 is 15 amino acids long. Trimming took off 0 bases at V and 10 bases at J, with 18 bases between the two ends. Per the germline V gene, CDR1 is LGHNA and CDR2 is YSLEER. The CDR3 DNA is TGCGCCAGCAGCCAAGAAATAGGGACGGTAGTTGGAGCTTTCTTT. Protein: CASSQEIGTVVGAFF.

The chain joins TRBV5-1 to TRBJ2-7, with TRBD1 matching 8 bases. The CDR3 is 13 amino acids. The V segment lost 5 bases and the J segment 5 bases; nucleotides outside the gene matches: 6. Per germline, CDR1 SGHRS and CDR2 YFSETQ. The CDR3 nucleotides read TGCGCCAGCAGTAGGACAGGGTATGACGAGCAGTACTTC. This encodes CASSRTGYDEQYF. The full variable domain, with the rest looked up from reference TRBV5-1 and TRBJ2-7, is KAGVTQTPRYLIKTRGQQVTLSCSPISGHRSVSWYQQTPGQGLQFLFEYFSETQRNKGNFPGRFSGRQFSNSRSEMNVSTLELGDSALYLCASSRTGYDEQYFGPGTRLTVT.

The gene calls are TRBV29-1 and TRBJ2-1; 13 positions match TRBD2. V lost 7 bases, J lost 9 bases, and 9 bases stayed unmatched. Germline lookup yields CDR1 SQVTM and CDR2 ANQGSEA. The length of the CDR3 is 14 residues. As DNA, the CDR3 is TGCAGCGCCATAGGGACTAGCGGGAATATTGAGCAGTTCTTC. Its translation is CSAIGTSGNIEQFF.

A few counts support this clone. The identical CDR3 is also encoded by other nucleotide sequences in the sample. The chain couples TRBV15 to TRBJ1-1, with 11 bases matching TRBD1. The trim removed 5 bases at V and 5 bases at J, leaving 13 bases unmatched. Germline lookup yields CDR1 LNHNV and CDR2 YYDKDF (reference sequence). The CDR3 has 17 residues. The CDR3 reads CATSSGVGTGGRTEAFF. CDR3 nucleotides: TGTGCCACCAGCTCGGGGGTAGGGACAGGGGGGCGGACTGAAGCTTTCTTT.